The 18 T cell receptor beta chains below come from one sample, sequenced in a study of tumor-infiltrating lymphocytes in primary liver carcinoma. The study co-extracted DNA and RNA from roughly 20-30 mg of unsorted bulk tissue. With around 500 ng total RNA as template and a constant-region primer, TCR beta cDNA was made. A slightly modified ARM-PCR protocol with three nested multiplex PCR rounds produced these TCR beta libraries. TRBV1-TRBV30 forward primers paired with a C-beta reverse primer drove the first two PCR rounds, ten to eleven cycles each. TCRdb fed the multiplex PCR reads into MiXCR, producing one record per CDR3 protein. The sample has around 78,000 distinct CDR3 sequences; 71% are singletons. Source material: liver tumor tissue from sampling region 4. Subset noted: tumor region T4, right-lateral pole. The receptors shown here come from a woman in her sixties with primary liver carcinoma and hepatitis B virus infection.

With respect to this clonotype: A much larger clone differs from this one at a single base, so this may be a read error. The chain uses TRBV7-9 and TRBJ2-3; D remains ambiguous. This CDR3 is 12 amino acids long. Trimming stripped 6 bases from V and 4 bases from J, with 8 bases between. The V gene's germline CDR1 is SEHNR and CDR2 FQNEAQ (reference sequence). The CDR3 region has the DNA TGTGCCAGCAGTCAAGGATCAGATACGCAGTATTTT. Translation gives CASSQGSDTQYF.

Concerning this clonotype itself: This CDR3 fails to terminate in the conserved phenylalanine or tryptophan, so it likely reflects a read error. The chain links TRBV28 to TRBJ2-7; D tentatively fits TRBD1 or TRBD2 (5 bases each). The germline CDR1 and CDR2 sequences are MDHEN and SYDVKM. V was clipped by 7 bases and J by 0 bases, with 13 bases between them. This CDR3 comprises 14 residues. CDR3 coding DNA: TGTGCCAGCACTACGGGACGGCGCTCCTACGAGCAGTACCTC. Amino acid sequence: CASTTGRRSYEQYL.

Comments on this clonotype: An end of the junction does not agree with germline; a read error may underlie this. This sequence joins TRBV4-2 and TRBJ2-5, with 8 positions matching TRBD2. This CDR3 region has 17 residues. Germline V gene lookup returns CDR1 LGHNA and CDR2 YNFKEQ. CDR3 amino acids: CTSSRSWGREDQETQYF. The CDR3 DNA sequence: TGTACCAGCAGCAGGTCGTGGGGGCGGGAGGACCAAGAGACCCAGTACTTC.

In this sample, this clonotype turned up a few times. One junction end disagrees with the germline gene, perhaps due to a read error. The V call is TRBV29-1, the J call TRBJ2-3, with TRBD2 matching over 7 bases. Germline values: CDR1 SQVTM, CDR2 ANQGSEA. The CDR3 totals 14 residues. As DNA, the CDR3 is TGTAGCGGTGTGGGAGGGATCGGGACAGATACGCAGTATTTT. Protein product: CSGVGGIGTDTQYF.

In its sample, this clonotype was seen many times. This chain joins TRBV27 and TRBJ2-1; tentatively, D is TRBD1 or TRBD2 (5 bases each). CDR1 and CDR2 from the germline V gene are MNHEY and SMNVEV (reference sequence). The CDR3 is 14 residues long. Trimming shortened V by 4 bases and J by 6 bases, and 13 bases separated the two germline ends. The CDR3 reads CASSSPQRGNEQFF. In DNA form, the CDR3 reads TGTGCCAGCAGTTCTCCCCAGAGGGGCAATGAGCAGTTCTTC.

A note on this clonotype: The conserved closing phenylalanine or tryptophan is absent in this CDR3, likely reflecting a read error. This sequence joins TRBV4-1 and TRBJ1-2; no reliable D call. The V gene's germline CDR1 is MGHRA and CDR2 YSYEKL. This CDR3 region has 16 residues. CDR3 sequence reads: CVSSQEGMYSNYGYTL. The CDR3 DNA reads TGCGTCAGCAGCCAAGAGGGAATGTACTCTAACTATGGCTACACCCTC.

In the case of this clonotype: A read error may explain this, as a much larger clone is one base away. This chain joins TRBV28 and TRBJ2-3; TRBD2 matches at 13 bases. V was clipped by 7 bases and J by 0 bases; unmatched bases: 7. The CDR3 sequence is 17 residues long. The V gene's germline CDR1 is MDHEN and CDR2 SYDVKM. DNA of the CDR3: TGTGCCAGCAACGTCCCGGGACTAGCGGGGAGCACAGATACGCAGTATTTT. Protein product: CASNVPGLAGSTDTQYF. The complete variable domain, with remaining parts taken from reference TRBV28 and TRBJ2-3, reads DVKVTQSSRYLVKRTGEKVFLECVQDMDHENMFWYRQDPGLGLRLIYFSYDVKMKEKGDIPEGYSVSREKKERFSLILESASTNQTSMYLCASNVPGLAGSTDTQYFGPGTRLTVL.

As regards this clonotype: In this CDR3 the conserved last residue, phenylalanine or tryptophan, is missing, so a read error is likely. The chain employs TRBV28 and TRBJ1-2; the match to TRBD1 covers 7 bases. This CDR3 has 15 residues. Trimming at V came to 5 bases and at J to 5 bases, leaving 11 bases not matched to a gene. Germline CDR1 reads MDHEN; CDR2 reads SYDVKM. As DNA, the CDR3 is TGTGCCAGCAGTGCCGAGGGGGCCCGGGGGTATGGCTACACCTCC. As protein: CASSAEGARGYGYTS.

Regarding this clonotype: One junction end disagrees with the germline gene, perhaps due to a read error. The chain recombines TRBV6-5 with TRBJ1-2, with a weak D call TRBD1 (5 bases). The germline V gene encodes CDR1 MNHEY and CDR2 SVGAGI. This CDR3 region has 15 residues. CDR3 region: CVSSRAGRGGNGYTF. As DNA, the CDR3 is TGTGTCAGCAGTCGCGCCGGACGGGGCGGTAATGGCTACACCTTC.

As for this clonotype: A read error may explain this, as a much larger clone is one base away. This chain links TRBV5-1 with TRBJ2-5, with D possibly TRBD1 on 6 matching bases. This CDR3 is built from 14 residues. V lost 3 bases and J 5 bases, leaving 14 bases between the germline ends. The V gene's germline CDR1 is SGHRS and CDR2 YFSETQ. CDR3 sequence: CASSSYPGVETQYF. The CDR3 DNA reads TGCGCCAGCAGCTCGTACCCAGGGGTTGAGACCCAGTACTTC.

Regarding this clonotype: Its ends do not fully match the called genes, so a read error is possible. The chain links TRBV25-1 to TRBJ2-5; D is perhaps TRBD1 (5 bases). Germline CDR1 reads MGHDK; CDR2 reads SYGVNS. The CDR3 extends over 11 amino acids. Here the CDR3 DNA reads TGTGCCATGAGTGGCCGGCGGATTGGGGCCTTC. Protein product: CAMSGRRIGAF.

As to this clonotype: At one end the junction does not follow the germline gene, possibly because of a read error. For the CDR3, the DNA is TGTGCCAGCACAGGGCGTCGGAGGGGCATTGAAGCTTTCTTT. Amino acids: CASTGRRRGIEAFF. This sequence joins TRBV4-1 and TRBJ1-1; D possibly corresponds to TRBD1 (6 bases). Germline CDR1 MGHRA, CDR2 YSYEKL. The CDR3 length is 14 residues.

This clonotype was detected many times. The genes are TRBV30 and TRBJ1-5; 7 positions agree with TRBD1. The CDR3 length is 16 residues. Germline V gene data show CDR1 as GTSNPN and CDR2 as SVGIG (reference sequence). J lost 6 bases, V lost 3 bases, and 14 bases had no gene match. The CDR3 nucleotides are TGTGCCTGGAGCGGGGGGACAGCGTTGGCAAGTCAGCCCCAGCATTTT. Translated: CAWSGGTALASQPQHF.

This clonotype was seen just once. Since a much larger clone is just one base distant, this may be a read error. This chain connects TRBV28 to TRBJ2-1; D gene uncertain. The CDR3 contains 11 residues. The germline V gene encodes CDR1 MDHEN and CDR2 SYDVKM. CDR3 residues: CAISHYNEQFF. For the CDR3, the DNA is TGTGCCATCAGTCACTACAATGAGCAGTTCTTC.

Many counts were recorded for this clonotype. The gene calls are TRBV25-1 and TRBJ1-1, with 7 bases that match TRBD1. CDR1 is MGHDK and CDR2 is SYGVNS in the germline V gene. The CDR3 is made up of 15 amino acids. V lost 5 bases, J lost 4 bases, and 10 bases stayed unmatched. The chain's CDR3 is CASSPPTGFITEAFF. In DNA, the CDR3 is TGTGCCAGCAGTCCTCCGACAGGGTTTATCACTGAAGCTTTCTTT. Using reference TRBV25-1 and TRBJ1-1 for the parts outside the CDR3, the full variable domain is EADIYQTPRYLVIGTGKKITLECSQTMGHDKMYWYQQDPGMELHLIHYSYGVNSTEKGDLSSESTVSRIRTEHFPLTLESARPSHTSQYLCASSPPTGFITEAFFGQGTRLTVV.

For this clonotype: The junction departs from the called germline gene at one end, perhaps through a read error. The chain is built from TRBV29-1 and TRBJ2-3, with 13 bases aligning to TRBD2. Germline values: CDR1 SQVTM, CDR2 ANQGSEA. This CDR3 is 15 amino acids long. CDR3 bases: TGCAGCGCTGGCAAGACTAGCGGGAGGACAGATATGCAGTATTTT. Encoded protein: CSAGKTSGRTDMQYF.

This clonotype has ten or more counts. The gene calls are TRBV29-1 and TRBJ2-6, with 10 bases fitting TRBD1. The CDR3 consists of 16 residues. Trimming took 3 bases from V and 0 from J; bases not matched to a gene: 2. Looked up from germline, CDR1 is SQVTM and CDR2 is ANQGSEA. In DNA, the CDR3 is TGCAGCGTTGAGACAGGGGGCCCCTCTGGGGCCAACGTCCTGACTTTC. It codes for CSVETGGPSGANVLTF.

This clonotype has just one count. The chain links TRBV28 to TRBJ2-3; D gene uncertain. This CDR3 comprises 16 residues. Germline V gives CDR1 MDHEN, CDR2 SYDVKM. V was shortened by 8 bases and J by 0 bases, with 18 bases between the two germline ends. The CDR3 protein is CASPPPGPRSTDTQYF. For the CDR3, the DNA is TGTGCCAGCCCTCCTCCAGGCCCTCGGAGCACAGATACGCAGTATTTT.